The present T cell receptor (beta chain) was sequenced within a study of early T cells in non-severe SARS-CoV-2 infection. Many counts were recorded for this clonotype. An end of the junction differs from the germline gene, which may be a read error. Researchers tagged individual cDNA molecules with unique molecular identifiers. TCRdb reanalysed the 5' RACE reads using MiXCR and keeps one entry per CDR3 protein. The profile shows 85,000 to 120,000 distinct CDR3 sequences, around 12% of them singletons. The CDR3 loop spans 12 amino acids. CDR1 and CDR2 (germline): SGHTA, FQGNSA. The chain recombines TRBV7-2 with TRBJ1-2; D not certain. The sequence was obtained from an adult who was a healthcare worker with PCR-confirmed SARS-CoV-2 infection or an uninfected control (not recorded which). Material for sequencing was whole blood. The CDR3 nucleotides read TGTGCCAGCAGCCCTCAAGGTGGCTCACTCCACTTC. It specifies CASSPQGGSLHF.